The 2 T cell receptor beta chains given below trace back to one sample, sequenced in a study of blood T cell repertoires in COVID-19. Using immunoSEQ multiplex PCR, the repertoire was profiled, and TCRdb retains in-frame clones only, with some absent. The data show 350,000 to 450,000 clones, with 70% to 90% seen just once and roughly 6.6% held by the top ten. The sample taken for sequencing was peripheral blood. The origin of the receptors is a woman aged 55-69 years with COVID-19, enrolled during active disease.

The rearrangement joins TRBV5-1 to TRBJ2-1; 13 bases agree with TRBD2. The CDR3 length is 18 residues. The V gene's germline CDR1 is SGHRS and CDR2 YFSETQ. Trimming cost V 4 bases and J 2 bases; bases outside gene matches: 9. In DNA, the CDR3 is TGCGCCAGCAGCCGGGGACTAGCGGGGCAACGGACCTACAATGAGCAGTTCTTC. As protein: CASSRGLAGQRTYNEQFF.

DNA for the CDR3: TGTGCCAGTAGTCATCGACAGGTTAGAAATTCACCCCTCCACTTT. Amino acid sequence: CASSHRQVRNSPLHF. The chain has TRBV19 and TRBJ1-6; D possibly corresponds to TRBD1 (6 bases). CDR1 and CDR2 from the germline V gene are LNHDA and SQIVND (reference sequence). The CDR3 contains 15 residues. V lost 5 bases, J lost 7 bases, and 15 bases lay in between.